This T cell receptor beta chain was found in a study of CD8 T cells in ankylosing spondylitis. V was cut by 1 base and J by 0 bases, with 11 bases left in between. In germline, CDR1 is SGHRS, CDR2 YFSETQ. This CDR3 is built from 17 residues. TCRdb reprocessed the 5' RACE reads via MiXCR and lists one record per CDR3 protein. The repertoire consists of 150,000 or so distinct CDR3 sequences, with 11% occurring once and the leading ten covering roughly 28%. This clonotype appeared many times. What it binds is not known. Findings and limits, study-wide: There was reportedly significant enrichment of clones that were disease-linked in matched ankylosing spondylitis synovial fluid.

The V call is TRBV5-1, the J call TRBJ2-6; tentatively, D is TRBD1 (5 bases). Specimen: blood, either unsorted or a sorted T cell fraction (not recorded which). The sequence derives from a male donor with ankylosing spondylitis or in good health (not recorded which). The CDR3 DNA reads TGCGCCAGCAGCTTGCTCACAGGAAACTCTGGGGCCAACGTCCTGACTTTC. Translation gives CASSLLTGNSGANVLTF.